These 27 T cell receptor beta chains were all obtained from the same sample, sequenced in a study of cytotoxic CD8 clonotypes in ibrutinib-treated CLL. Assay used: immunoSEQ multiplex PCR; TCRdb lists only in-frame clones, some missing. The data contain about 310,000 clones, approximately 80% of them singletons. This specimen was PBMCs, taken before ibrutinib treatment. The receptors come from a human donor with chronic lymphocytic leukemia.

V usage is TRBV7-2 and J usage is TRBJ1-4, with a tentative D call TRBD1 (6 bases). Per germline, CDR1 SGHTA and CDR2 FQGNSA. Trimming stripped 10 bases from V and 7 bases from J, with 16 bases between. The CDR3 contains 13 residues. The CDR3 spells CATRNRVSEKLFF. The CDR3, as DNA: TGTGCCACCAGAAACAGGGTCTCTGAAAAACTGTTTTTT.

This clone occurred a few times. The J gene is TRBJ1-5, the V gene TRBV30, with 9 bases aligning to TRBD1. V lost 1 base to trimming and J lost 7 bases; unmatched junction nucleotides: 5. CDR1 GTSNPN and CDR2 SVGIG come from the germline V gene (reference sequence). The CDR3 runs 14 residues. This CDR3 is CAWSGIGQGQPQHF. The DNA for the CDR3 is TGTGCCTGGAGTGGAATTGGACAGGGGCAGCCCCAGCATTTT.

The V and J genes are TRBV30 and TRBJ1-5; no clear D gene. This CDR3 contains 12 residues. V dropped 2 bases and J dropped 10 bases, with 12 bases sitting between them. Germline CDR1 GTSNPN, CDR2 SVGIG (reference sequence). CDR3 DNA: TGTGCCTGGAGTCCAAACCTCGAACCCCAGCATTTT. This encodes CAWSPNLEPQHF.

The chain employs TRBV27 and TRBJ1-5; no clear D gene. This CDR3 spans 14 amino acids. V dropped 3 bases and J dropped 0 bases, with 6 bases sitting between them. Germline V gives CDR1 MNHEY, CDR2 SMNVEV (reference sequence). The CDR3 nucleotides read TGTGCCAGCAGTTTGTTTTCTAGCAATCAGCCCCAGCATTTT. This encodes CASSLFSSNQPQHF.

Concerning this clone: A junction boundary mismatches the germline segment, possibly from a read error. The V call is TRBV5-3, the J call TRBJ1-2, with D uncertain. TRBV5-3 is an open reading frame, and its role is uncertain. The length of the CDR3 is 11 residues. CDR3 sequence: CARSTSNHMPF. The CDR3 DNA sequence: TGTGCCAGATCAACCAGCAATCACATGCCCTTC.

This chain uses TRBV5-1 with TRBJ2-5; D is uncertain. The J call is uncertain, as TRBJ2-7 better fits the DNA end. The germline V gene has CDR1 SGHRS and CDR2 YFSETQ. The CDR3 consists of 13 residues. The CDR3 nucleotides read TGCGCCAGCAGCTTGGACAGCTACTACGAGCAGTACTTC. Its translation: CASSLDSYYEQYF.

The chain recombines TRBV7-2 with TRBJ1-1; D uncertain. Germline V gene data show CDR1 as SGHTA and CDR2 as FQGNSA. The CDR3 is 15 amino acids. V shed 2 bases and J shed 2 bases, with 12 bases lying between them. The CDR3 nucleotides are TGTGCCAGCAGCTTACATGGACCGGGAAACACTGAAGCTTTCTTT. It is translated as CASSLHGPGNTEAFF.

The chain has TRBV11-1 and TRBJ2-1; TRBD1 aligns across 7 bases. Germline-derived CDR1 and CDR2 are SGHAT and FQDESV (reference sequence). The V segment lost 10 bases and the J segment 4 bases; nucleotides outside the gene matches: 7. This CDR3 contains 13 residues. CDR3 bases: TGTGCCACCGGGACAGAGCGTTACAATGAGCAGTTCTTC. Translation: CATGTERYNEQFF. The full variable domain, completed using reference TRBV11-1 and TRBJ2-1, is EAEVAQSPRYKITEKSQAVAFWCDPISGHATLYWYRQILGQGPELLVQFQDESVVDDSQLPKDRFSAERLKGVDSTLKIQPAELGDSAMYLCATGTERYNEQFFGPGTRLTVL.

The chain joins TRBV28 to TRBJ1-1; D is undetermined. Looked up from germline, CDR1 is MDHEN and CDR2 is SYDVKM. V lost 6 bases to trimming and J lost 4 bases, with 15 bases between them. The length of the CDR3 is 14 residues. CDR3 amino acids: CASRIVRFVTEAFF. The DNA for the CDR3 is TGTGCCAGCAGGATCGTAAGGTTTGTCACTGAAGCTTTCTTT.

The gene calls are TRBV6-1 and TRBJ2-2, with TRBD2 matching over 9 bases. Per the germline V gene, CDR1 is MNHNS and CDR2 is SASEGT. The CDR3 runs 19 residues. V lost 0 bases and J lost 2; bases outside the gene matches: 10. This chain's CDR3 is CASSEALRLAGINTGELFF. The CDR3 nucleotides are TGTGCCAGCAGTGAAGCGCTTCGGCTAGCGGGGATAAACACCGGGGAGCTGTTTTTT.

The chain employs TRBV25-1 and TRBJ1-1, with TRBD1 identical over 8 bases. CDR3 length equals 14 residues. Germline lookup yields CDR1 MGHDK and CDR2 SYGVNS. V lost 8 bases, J lost 2 bases, and 7 bases stayed unmatched. CDR3 sequence reads: CASEPTGGNTEAFF. In DNA form, the CDR3 reads TGTGCCAGCGAACCTACAGGGGGAAACACTGAAGCTTTCTTT.

The chain couples TRBV14 to TRBJ2-3; D gene uncertain. Germline assignment: CDR1 SGHDN and CDR2 FVKESK. The CDR3 is 13 amino acids. V dropped 0 bases and J dropped 7 bases, with 8 bases sitting between them. The CDR3 DNA sequence: TGTGCCAGCAGCCAAGATCCGGCTTATACGCAGTATTTT. Its protein is CASSQDPAYTQYF.

In nucleotides, the CDR3 is TGTGCCAGCAGCTTGGGGGACAGGGCACTCACAGATACGCAGTATTTT. It specifies CASSLGDRALTDTQYF. This sequence joins TRBV5-8 and TRBJ2-3; 9 positions match TRBD1. This CDR3 region has 16 residues. CDR1 and CDR2 from the germline V gene are SGHTS and YDEGEE. The ends lost 0 bases at V and 2 bases at J; junction bases unmatched: 4.

The V and J genes are TRBV5-1 and TRBJ2-1; D perhaps matches TRBD2 (5 bases). CDR1 and CDR2 (germline): SGHRS, YFSETQ. This CDR3 has 12 amino acids. V lost 4 bases and J 8 bases, leaving 10 bases between the germline ends. This chain's CDR3 is CASSLTRDEQFF. CDR3 nucleotides: TGCGCCAGCAGCCTAACTAGAGATGAGCAGTTCTTC.

The chain recombines TRBV30 with TRBJ1-1; D may be TRBD1 (6 bases). The CDR3 loop spans 13 amino acids. Germline CDR1 and CDR2: GTSNPN and SVGIG (reference sequence). Trimming left V 8 bases short and J 3 bases short, with 16 bases between. The CDR3 region is CAREGTIHTEAFF. DNA for the CDR3: TGTGCCCGCGAAGGGACAATACACACTGAAGCTTTCTTT.

This chain links TRBV15 with TRBJ1-5, with D hard to call. Trimming cost V 1 base and J 7 bases, with 8 bases left between them. Germline assignment: CDR1 LNHNV and CDR2 YYDKDF (reference sequence). CDR3 length: 13 amino acids. Here the CDR3 reads CATSRGREQPQHF. CDR3 in DNA: TGTGCCACCAGCAGAGGGAGGGAGCAGCCCCAGCATTTT.

A single count supports this clone. The chain links TRBV5-1 to TRBJ2-1; the match to TRBD2 covers 7 bases. J gave up 0 bases and V 0 bases, and 3 bases lay outside the gene matches. This CDR3 is 16 amino acids long. Germline CDR1 SGHRS, CDR2 YFSETQ. CDR3: CASSLGLADSYNEQFF. The CDR3 DNA reads TGCGCCAGCAGCTTGGGCCTAGCGGACTCCTACAATGAGCAGTTCTTC.

J is TRBJ2-1 and V is TRBV4-3; D may be TRBD2 (6 bases). V lost 4 bases to trimming and J lost 8 bases, with 18 bases between them. CDR1 and CDR2 from the germline V gene are LGHNA and YSLEER. The CDR3 is 15 residues long. The CDR3 loop reads CASSRIATSNDEQFF. For the CDR3, the DNA is TGCGCCAGCAGCCGAATCGCCACTAGCAACGATGAGCAGTTCTTC.

J is TRBJ2-1 and V is TRBV9; 12 bases align to TRBD2. Trimming removed 0 bases from V and 6 bases from J; junction bases left unmatched: 7. Germline CDR1 is SGDLS and CDR2 is YYNGEE. The CDR3 covers 17 residues. The DNA for the CDR3 is TGTGCCAGCAGCGTAGACGGGACTAGCGGGCCCTTCAATGAGCAGTTCTTC. It is translated as CASSVDGTSGPFNEQFF.

V usage is TRBV4-3 and J usage is TRBJ2-5; TRBD2 might be the D (5 bases). V was cut by 0 bases and J by 5 bases, with 13 bases left in between. This CDR3 region has 15 residues. The germline CDR1 and CDR2 sequences are LGHNA and YSLEER. The CDR3 region is CASSQDGLALETQYF. CDR3 bases: TGCGCCAGCAGCCAAGATGGTCTAGCATTGGAGACCCAGTACTTC.

This chain connects TRBV27 to TRBJ2-1; 8 bases are shared with TRBD1. The CDR3 sequence is 15 residues long. V lost 2 bases, J lost 7 bases, and 7 bases stayed unmatched. Germline CDR1 MNHEY, CDR2 SMNVEV (reference sequence). CDR3 DNA: TGTGCCAGCAGTTTACGACAGGGGCTACAGAATGAGCAGTTCTTC. Translated: CASSLRQGLQNEQFF.

This chain joins TRBV5-1 and TRBJ2-1; 7 bases map to TRBD1. V lost 3 bases, J lost 6 bases, and 6 bases stayed unmatched. Germline lookup yields CDR1 SGHRS and CDR2 YFSETQ. There are 14 residues in the CDR3. CDR3 sequence reads: CASSWATGSNEQFF. In nucleotides, the CDR3 is TGCGCCAGCAGCTGGGCGACAGGGTCCAATGAGCAGTTCTTC.

Regarding this clone: Other DNA sequences in the sample encode the same CDR3. The rearrangement joins TRBV4-1 to TRBJ1-2, with D possibly matching TRBD1 (5 bases). Germline V lookup: CDR1 MGHRA, CDR2 YSYEKL. The CDR3 length is 14 residues. The V end was cut by 1 base, the J end by 4 bases, with 10 bases between. CDR3 sequence (DNA): TGCGCCAGCAGCCAAGGTGGGGGGAGCTATGGCTACACCTTC. Translating it yields CASSQGGGSYGYTF.

The chain recombines TRBV11-3 with TRBJ2-1; 13 bases match TRBD2. The CDR3 totals 19 residues. The germline gives CDR1 SGHNT, CDR2 YENEEA. V trimming: 3 bases; J trimming: 2 bases; junction bases outside the gene matches: 10. The CDR3 coding sequence is TGTGCCAGCAGCTTGACTCTGGGACTAGCGGGACCGCCCTACAATGAGCAGTTCTTC. Translated, it gives CASSLTLGLAGPPYNEQFF. Full variable domain (outside the CDR3, taken from reference TRBV11-3 and TRBJ2-1): EAGVVQSPRYKIIEKKQPVAFWCNPISGHNTLYWYLQNLGQGPELLIRYENEEAVDDSQLPKDRFSAERLKGVDSTLKIQPAELGDSAVYLCASSLTLGLAGPPYNEQFFGPGTRLTVL.

The chain uses TRBV9 and TRBJ2-7, with a weak D call TRBD1 (6 bases). V lost 3 bases, J lost 0 bases, and 13 bases lay in between. Germline-derived CDR1 and CDR2 are SGDLS and YYNGEE. This CDR3 region has 15 residues. In DNA, the CDR3 is TGTGCCAGCAGCGCCTCCGGGACATCCTCCTACGAGCAGTACTTC. This codes for CASSASGTSSYEQYF.

This clone was detected only once. V gene TRBV9 combines with J gene TRBJ2-1, with D maybe TRBD1 (5 bases). The CDR3 runs to 15 residues. Germline V gene sequence: CDR1 SGDLS, CDR2 YYNGEE. With 0 bases removed from V and 10 bases from J, the gap between germline ends came to 17 bases. CDR3 DNA sequence: TGTGCCAGCAGCGTAGGGGCTAGGGGTAGAGTCGAGCAGTTCTTC. This codes for CASSVGARGRVEQFF. The full variable domain, its missing parts supplied by reference TRBV9 and TRBJ2-1, is DSGVTQTPKHLITATGQRVTLRCSPRSGDLSVYWYQQSLDQGLQFLIQYYNGEERAKGNILERFSAQQFPDLHSELNLSSLELGDSALYFCASSVGARGRVEQFFGPGTRLTVL.

In its sample, this clone was seen once. Here the CDR3 DNA reads TGTGCCATCAGTGTTGAGGGAGGGTACAATGAGCAGTTCTTC. Encoded protein: CAISVEGGYNEQFF. This chain uses TRBV10-3 with TRBJ2-1; 7 bases align to TRBD2. CDR1 and CDR2 from the germline V gene are ENHRY and SYGVKD. The CDR3 totals 14 residues. The V segment lost 4 bases and the J segment 4 bases; nucleotides outside the gene matches: 4.